Presented here are 20 T cell receptor beta chains from one specimen sequenced in a study of cytomegalovirus exposure and HLA in healthy donors. The data were produced by immunoSEQ multiplex PCR, yet TCRdb's version contains in-frame clones alone and is incomplete. The data show under 150,000 clones, with 70% to 90% seen just once and approximately 3% held by the top ten. Sequenced input: PBMCs. Receptors originate from a man aged 18 to 35 in good health and CMV-seronegative.

This chain uses TRBV5-4 with TRBJ1-1; perhaps TRBD1 as D (6 bases). V was shortened by 7 bases and J by 3 bases, with 19 bases between the two germline ends. Looked up from germline, CDR1 is SGHNT and CDR2 is YYREEE (reference sequence). The CDR3 spans 15 residues. The CDR3 region has the DNA TGTGCCAGCGTCCGAAGGGGGGGCGCCGACACTGAAGCTTTCTTT. Encoded protein: CASVRRGGADTEAFF.

This sequence joins TRBV5-4 and TRBJ1-1; no reliable D call. Deletions cut 0 bases from V and 1 base from J, with 10 bases between. This CDR3 is 15 amino acids long. Germline V gene lookup returns CDR1 SGHNT and CDR2 YYREEE (reference sequence). CDR3 DNA sequence: TGTGCCAGCAGCTTGGAAACCGGTCCGAACACTGAAGCTTTCTTT. This translates into CASSLETGPNTEAFF.

The chain links TRBV2 to TRBJ1-4; TRBD1 matches at 8 bases. The CDR3 consists of 12 residues. V was pared by 11 bases and J by 8 bases, with 7 bases of the junction left unmatched. Germline loops: CDR1 SNHLY, CDR2 FYNNEI. Here the CDR3 reads CAGQGSGEKLFF. Written as DNA, the CDR3 is TGTGCCGGACAGGGATCGGGGGAAAAACTGTTTTTT.

The gene calls are TRBV5-1 and TRBJ2-5, with a possible D match to TRBD2 (6 bases). Germline V lookup: CDR1 SGHRS, CDR2 YFSETQ. Trimming took 2 bases from V and 1 from J, leaving 12 bases between them. The CDR3 covers 15 residues. CDR3 DNA sequence: TGCGCCAGCAGCTTCGTTGCGGGACCCCAAGAGACCCAGTACTTC. This encodes CASSFVAGPQETQYF.

The genes are TRBV27 and TRBJ1-1; TRBD1 aligns across 9 bases. J gave up 7 bases and V 2 bases, and 5 bases lay outside the gene matches. This CDR3 has 14 residues. Germline V gene lookup returns CDR1 MNHEY and CDR2 SMNVEV (reference sequence). This CDR3 is CASSLGQGPLEAFF. CDR3 bases: TGTGCCAGCAGTTTAGGACAGGGGCCCCTTGAAGCTTTCTTT.

This sequence joins TRBV27 and TRBJ2-5, with 12 bases aligning to TRBD2. V lost 5 bases and J lost 5; bases outside the gene matches: 12. The germline V gene encodes CDR1 MNHEY and CDR2 SMNVEV (reference sequence). The CDR3 has 17 residues. Written as DNA, the CDR3 is TGTGCCAGCAGTCCATCACTAGCGGGGGGTCTCTGGGAGACCCAGTACTTC. This encodes CASSPSLAGGLWETQYF.

The chain uses TRBV5-1 and TRBJ1-3; D is perhaps TRBD1 (5 bases). V lost 4 bases and J 0 bases, leaving 17 bases between the germline ends. Germline CDR1 is SGHRS and CDR2 is YFSETQ. There are 17 residues in the CDR3. The CDR3 protein is CASSHGGVTASGNTIYF. In DNA form, the CDR3 reads TGCGCCAGCAGCCATGGAGGGGTTACGGCCTCTGGAAACACCATATATTTT. Drawing the rest from reference TRBV5-1 and TRBJ1-3, the complete variable domain is KAGVTQTPRYLIKTRGQQVTLSCSPISGHRSVSWYQQTPGQGLQFLFEYFSETQRNKGNFPGRFSGRQFSNSRSEMNVSTLELGDSALYLCASSHGGVTASGNTIYFGEGSWLTVV.

The chain joins TRBV27 to TRBJ2-7, with D perhaps TRBD1 (6 bases). CDR1 is MNHEY and CDR2 is SMNVEV in the germline V gene (reference sequence). There are 15 residues in the CDR3. V was clipped by 2 bases and J by 2 bases, with 13 bases between them. The DNA for the CDR3 is TGTGCCAGCAGTTTAGCACAGGGTACCCCCTACGAGCAGTACTTC. Protein sequence: CASSLAQGTPYEQYF.

This chain uses TRBV7-2 with TRBJ1-2, with D perhaps matching TRBD1 (5 bases). The CDR3 has 15 amino acids. The germline V gene has CDR1 SGHTA and CDR2 FQGNSA. V lost 0 bases and J 3 bases, leaving 11 bases between the germline ends. The DNA of the CDR3 is TGTGCCAGCAGCTTAGCGTACGGCAGGGACTATGGCTACACCTTC. As protein: CASSLAYGRDYGYTF. Full variable domain (remainder filled in from reference TRBV7-2 and TRBJ1-2): GAGVSQSPSNKVTEKGKDVELRCDPISGHTALYWYRQSLGQGLEFLIYFQGNSAPDKSGLPSDRFSAERTGGSVSTLTIQRTQQEDSAVYLCASSLAYGRDYGYTFGSGTRLTVV.

The rearrangement uses TRBV6-1 and TRBJ2-1, with D maybe TRBD1 (6 bases). V lost 3 bases and J 0 bases, leaving 6 bases between the germline ends. Looked up from germline, CDR1 is MNHNS and CDR2 is SASEGT. This CDR3 contains 14 residues. CDR3 protein: CASSEDSSYNEQFF. The DNA for the CDR3 is TGTGCCAGCAGTGAGGACAGCTCCTACAATGAGCAGTTCTTC.

The chain joins TRBV6-4 to TRBJ2-2; 9 positions agree with TRBD2. Trimming at V came to 3 bases and at J to 4 bases, leaving 3 bases not matched to a gene. This CDR3 has 15 amino acids. Germline CDR1 and CDR2: MRHNA and SNTAGT. CDR3 region: CASSESSGVTGELFF. The DNA of the CDR3 is TGTGCCAGCAGTGAATCTAGCGGGGTCACCGGGGAGCTGTTTTTT.

This chain joins TRBV5-6 and TRBJ1-5; D may be TRBD1 (6 bases). The CDR3 consists of 14 residues. Germline V CDR1 and CDR2: SGHDT, YYEEEE. The V end was cut by 2 bases, the J end by 4 bases, with 10 bases between. The CDR3 DNA sequence: TGTGCCAGCAGCTTTTCGGGACAAAATCAGCCCCAGCATTTT. Its translation is CASSFSGQNQPQHF.

The rearrangement links TRBV7-8 to TRBJ2-7; 10 positions agree with TRBD1. The CDR3 extends over 17 amino acids. V lost 4 bases to trimming and J lost 2 bases; unmatched junction nucleotides: 11. Per germline, CDR1 SGHVS and CDR2 FQNEAQ. As DNA, the CDR3 is TGTGCCAGCAGCTCACCTCTCCGGGACAGGGGCGCCTACGAGCAGTACTTC. It encodes CASSSPLRDRGAYEQYF.

Remarks on this clone: The sample contains more than one DNA sequence encoding this CDR3. This sequence joins TRBV11-2 and TRBJ2-7; 8 nucleotides align to TRBD2. Germline lookup yields CDR1 SGHAT and CDR2 FQNNGV. The CDR3 sequence is 15 residues long. J was trimmed by 3 bases and V by 5 bases; bases with no gene match: 9. CDR3 DNA: TGTGCCAGCAGCCTCGGGGGGAGCGGGAGCTACGAGCAGTACTTC. Protein product: CASSLGGSGSYEQYF.

This chain uses TRBV19 with TRBJ2-3; 8 bases fit TRBD2. The V gene end was trimmed by 6 bases and the J gene end by 2 bases; junction bases not matched to a gene: 7. This CDR3 is built from 15 residues. From germline, CDR1 is LNHDA and CDR2 SQIVND (reference sequence). This CDR3 is CASRGVAGSTDTQYF. The CDR3 DNA reads TGTGCCAGTAGAGGGGTAGCGGGGTCCACAGATACGCAGTATTTT.

This chain links TRBV28 with TRBJ1-1; the D gene is possibly TRBD1 (6 bases). V was pared by 3 bases and J by 4 bases, with 9 bases between. The CDR3 covers 13 residues. Germline V gene lookup returns CDR1 MDHEN and CDR2 SYDVKM. The CDR3 protein is CASSFRGVTEAFF. CDR3 nucleotides: TGTGCCAGCAGTTTCAGGGGAGTCACTGAAGCTTTCTTT. The whole variable domain, remainder taken from reference TRBV28 and TRBJ1-1, is DVKVTQSSRYLVKRTGEKVFLECVQDMDHENMFWYRQDPGLGLRLIYFSYDVKMKEKGDIPEGYSVSREKKERFSLILESASTNQTSMYLCASSFRGVTEAFFGQGTRLTVV.

The chain carries TRBV19 and TRBJ2-7; 9 bases match TRBD1. CDR3 length: 14 residues. Germline values: CDR1 LNHDA, CDR2 SQIVND (reference sequence). V was pared by 5 bases and J by 4 bases, with 6 bases of the junction left unmatched. The CDR3 reads CASSPDRGAYEQYF. The CDR3 region has the DNA TGTGCCAGTAGTCCGGACAGGGGCGCGTACGAGCAGTACTTC. The full variable domain, completed using reference TRBV19 and TRBJ2-7, is DGGITQSPKYLFRKEGQNVTLSCEQNLNHDAMYWYRQDPGQGLRLIYYSQIVNDFQKGDIAEGYSVSREKKESFPLTVTSAQKNPTAFYLCASSPDRGAYEQYFGPGTRLTVT.

This sequence joins TRBV6-1 and TRBJ2-5, with 8 bases fitting TRBD2. J gave up 0 bases and V 6 bases, and 6 bases lay outside the gene matches. This CDR3 spans 15 amino acids. Germline V CDR1 and CDR2: MNHNS, SASEGT. CDR3 coding DNA: TGTGCCAGCAGCGAGGTAGCGGGGAACCAAGAGACCCAGTACTTC. Translating gives CASSEVAGNQETQYF.

The V call is TRBV28, the J call TRBJ2-7; TRBD2 matches at 8 bases. Germline trimming cut 2 bases from V and 7 bases from J; bases unmatched to any gene: 10. CDR3 length: 15 residues. CDR1 MDHEN and CDR2 SYDVKM come from the germline V gene. CDR3 coding DNA: TGTGCCAGCAGTTTACCCTCAGCGGGAGTGGGGGAGCAGTACTTC. This encodes CASSLPSAGVGEQYF.

The V call is TRBV29-1, the J call TRBJ2-1, with 7 nucleotides matching TRBD2. V shed 6 bases and J 10 bases; nucleotides not matched to a gene: 9. Germline CDR1 and CDR2: SQVTM and ANQGSEA. This CDR3 spans 12 amino acids. The CDR3 DNA reads TGCAGCGTCAGGACTAGGGAGGTGGAGCAGTTCTTC. Its translation: CSVRTREVEQFF.